The 20 T cell receptor beta chains below were found in one sample sequenced in a study of spatial heterogeneity in lung cancer. TCRdb fed the 5' RACE reads into MiXCR, producing one record per CDR3 protein. The table has approximately 82,000 distinct CDR3 sequences, roughly 12% seen once. Time point meaning: sample taken at primary tumor resection. Tumor, nontumor lung or frozen PBMC supplied whole RNA that was sequenced unsorted. The sample was PBMCs, taken at surgery. The receptors were sampled from a male donor with early-stage non-small cell lung cancer.

The sample holds a few counts of this clonotype. The gene calls are TRBV6-6 and TRBJ1-2; D unresolved. CDR3 size: 12 residues. Germline V gene sequence: CDR1 MNHNY, CDR2 SVGAGI (reference sequence). Trimming stripped 5 bases from V and 8 bases from J, with 12 bases between. CDR3 sequence: CASSSGGPGYTF. In nucleotides, the CDR3 is TGTGCCAGCAGTAGTGGCGGGCCGGGCTACACCTTC.

The sample holds a few counts of this clonotype. This sequence joins TRBV30 and TRBJ1-4; no clear D. Deletions cut 8 bases from V and 0 bases from J, with 10 bases between. CDR1 is GTSNPN and CDR2 is SVGIG in the germline V gene (reference sequence). CDR3 size: 13 residues. The chain's CDR3 is CALTRTTNEKLFF. The DNA for the CDR3 is TGTGCCCTTACGAGAACAACTAATGAAAAACTGTTTTTT.

The rearrangement joins TRBV7-2 to TRBJ1-1, with D maybe TRBD1 (6 bases). Germline V lookup: CDR1 SGHTA, CDR2 FQGNSA. The V end lost 7 bases, the J end lost 8 bases, and 11 bases lay between the germline ends. The CDR3 is made up of 11 amino acids. The CDR3 region is CASKDDREAFF. CDR3 DNA sequence: TGTGCCAGCAAGGATGACAGGGAAGCTTTCTTT.

The chain recombines TRBV7-9 with TRBJ2-1; 7 nucleotides align to TRBD1. V trimming: 0 bases; J trimming: 0 bases; junction bases outside the gene matches: 5. CDR3 size: 17 residues. CDR1 and CDR2 (germline): SEHNR, FQNEAQ (reference sequence). The CDR3 reads CASSLATGASSYNEQFF. In nucleotides, the CDR3 is TGTGCCAGCAGCTTAGCTACAGGGGCCAGCTCCTACAATGAGCAGTTCTTC.

This clonotype was picked up many times. This chain links TRBV2 with TRBJ2-1; D unclear. CDR3 length: 15 residues. Germline CDR1 SNHLY, CDR2 FYNNEI. V dropped 3 bases and J dropped 2 bases, with 11 bases sitting between them. The CDR3 region has the DNA TGTGCCAGCAGTGACGAAGCGATGGCCTACAATGAGCAGTTCTTC. This codes for CASSDEAMAYNEQFF.

The gene calls are TRBV24-1 and TRBJ2-1, with 8 bases identical to TRBD2. Losses at the gene ends were 4 bases for V and 7 bases for J; bases not matched to a gene: 5. In germline, CDR1 is KGHDR, CDR2 SFDVKD. The CDR3 runs 14 residues. The CDR3 loop is CATSEAGVGNEQFF. CDR3 DNA sequence: TGTGCCACCAGTGAAGCGGGAGTGGGAAATGAGCAGTTCTTC.

This rearrangement joins TRBV20-1 to TRBJ2-7; 9 bases fit TRBD2. The germline V gene has CDR1 DFQATT and CDR2 SNEGSKA (reference sequence). The junction had 10 bases not matched to a gene; V was cut back by 6 bases and J by 4 bases. This CDR3 region has 14 residues. The CDR3 nucleotides are TGCAGTGCCCAGAGGGTAGCGGGAGTGTACGAGCAGTACTTC. Protein sequence: CSAQRVAGVYEQYF.

Only a few counts were recorded for this clonotype. The chain joins TRBV27 to TRBJ2-7; 8 bases map to TRBD2. Germline CDR1 MNHEY, CDR2 SMNVEV (reference sequence). The CDR3 spans 15 residues. Trimming at V came to 5 bases and at J to 2 bases, leaving 8 bases not matched to a gene. CDR3 sequence: CASSPGTSIPYEQYF. In DNA, the CDR3 is TGTGCCAGCAGTCCAGGGACTAGTATCCCCTACGAGCAGTACTTC.

The chain has TRBV5-1 and TRBJ2-7; TRBD1 aligns across 7 bases. V lost 4 bases, J lost 2 bases, and 9 bases stayed unmatched. The CDR3 contains 15 residues. Germline V gene lookup returns CDR1 SGHRS and CDR2 YFSETQ. The CDR3 DNA sequence: TGCGCCAGCAGCCCCGGGACAGTATTTCCCTACGAGCAGTACTTC. Amino acid sequence: CASSPGTVFPYEQYF.

This clonotype was seen a few times. The genes are TRBV5-1 and TRBJ2-7, with a tentative D call TRBD2 (6 bases). Trimming cost V 0 bases and J 2 bases, with 9 bases left between them. The CDR3 loop spans 14 amino acids. The germline CDR1 and CDR2 sequences are SGHRS and YFSETQ. Here the CDR3 reads CASSLAGDPYEQYF. CDR3 sequence (DNA): TGCGCCAGCAGCTTGGCGGGGGATCCCTACGAGCAGTACTTC.

In DNA form, the CDR3 reads TGTGCCTGGAGTCAGCTCTCTGGAAACACCATATATTTT. Translation: CAWSQLSGNTIYF. The chain has TRBV30 and TRBJ1-3, with unresolved D. Per the germline V gene, CDR1 is GTSNPN and CDR2 is SVGIG (reference sequence). Trimming stripped 2 bases from V and 0 bases from J, with 5 bases between. The CDR3 extends over 13 amino acids.

This clonotype was seen at least ten times. This chain joins TRBV7-3 and TRBJ1-1; D is ambiguous. V was pared by 3 bases and J by 1 base, with 6 bases between. The CDR3 totals 13 residues. Germline V gene data show CDR1 as SGHTA and CDR2 as FQGTGA. The CDR3 nucleotides are TGTGCCAGCAGCTTTAACGGGAACACTGAAGCTTTCTTT. Residues: CASSFNGNTEAFF.

There are a few counts of this clonotype. V gene TRBV6-6 combines with J gene TRBJ1-5; the D is unclear. The CDR3 has 13 residues. CDR1 is MNHNY and CDR2 is SVGAGI in the germline V gene (reference sequence). Between the trimmed V and J ends, which lost 0 bases and 4 bases, there was a span of 4 bases. This CDR3 reads CASSYSDNQPQHF. CDR3 in DNA: TGTGCCAGCAGTTACTCAGATAATCAGCCCCAGCATTTT.

The chain carries TRBV18 and TRBJ2-3, with 8 nucleotides matching TRBD2. V shed 2 bases, J shed 6 bases, and the junction held 19 bases outside the gene matches. Germline assignment: CDR1 KGHSH and CDR2 LQKENI. The CDR3 spans 19 residues. This CDR3 is CASSPDPPAGGGPEDTQYF. The CDR3 DNA sequence: TGTGCCAGCTCACCAGACCCACCTGCGGGCGGGGGGCCCGAGGATACGCAGTATTTT.

The table lists this clonotype with a few counts. This sequence joins TRBV5-1 and TRBJ2-3; the D call may be TRBD1 or TRBD2 (5 bases each). The V and J ends lost 6 bases and 2 bases respectively, with 22 bases between them. The length of the CDR3 is 17 residues. Germline-derived CDR1 and CDR2 are SGHRS and YFSETQ. DNA of the CDR3: TGCGCCAGCACCCGGGGATCCCCGGGACCCACCACAGATACGCAGTATTTT. As protein: CASTRGSPGPTTDTQYF.

The genes are TRBV23-1 and TRBJ2-1, with D possibly being TRBD1 (6 bases). TRBV23-1 carries the ORF label, with uncertain function. V shed 5 bases and J shed 0 bases, with 26 bases lying between them. The CDR3 has 20 residues. As DNA, the CDR3 is TGCGCCAGCAGTTCCACTCGGGTCCCCCCCGACAGGAGCTCCTACAATGAGCAGTTCTTC. Translation gives CASSSTRVPPDRSSYNEQFF.

This clonotype has only a few counts. This rearrangement joins TRBV5-6 to TRBJ1-5, with no clear D. The germline V and J ends were trimmed by 0 bases and 2 bases, with 6 bases remaining between them. Germline V lookup: CDR1 SGHDT, CDR2 YYEEEE. The CDR3 extends over 14 amino acids. The CDR3 DNA reads TGTGCCAGCAGCTTGGAGGGTCGCAATCAGCCCCAGCATTTT. Its protein product is CASSLEGRNQPQHF.

This clonotype has only a few counts. This chain connects TRBV6-2 or TRBV6-3 to TRBJ1-5; no definite D call. This CDR3 is 14 amino acids long. Trimming shortened V by 6 bases and J by 0 bases, and 9 bases separated the two germline ends. CDR1 and CDR2 (germline): MNHEY, SVGEGT. In DNA form, the CDR3 reads TGTGCCAGCAGGGAGGGTTATAGCAATCAGCCCCAGCATTTT. This translates into CASREGYSNQPQHF.

This clonotype was recorded a few times. The CDR3 loop reads CASSQAPGRGDNEQFF. The CDR3 DNA reads TGTGCCAGCAGCCAAGCCCCAGGGCGGGGGGACAATGAGCAGTTCTTC. The gene calls are TRBV3-1 and TRBJ2-1; TRBD2 matches 8 bases. Germline loops: CDR1 LGHDT, CDR2 YNNKEL (reference sequence). The CDR3 totals 16 residues. With 1 base clipped from V and 5 bases from J, the junction kept 7 bases outside the gene matches.

The gene calls are TRBV29-1 and TRBJ2-3, with 9 bases aligning to TRBD1. There are 14 residues in the CDR3. The germline CDR1 and CDR2 sequences are SQVTM and ANQGSEA. The junction had 4 bases not matched to a gene; V was cut back by 4 bases and J by 2 bases. The CDR3 coding sequence is TGCAGCGTTGGGGGACAGGGATTCACAGATACGCAGTATTTT. This translates into CSVGGQGFTDTQYF.